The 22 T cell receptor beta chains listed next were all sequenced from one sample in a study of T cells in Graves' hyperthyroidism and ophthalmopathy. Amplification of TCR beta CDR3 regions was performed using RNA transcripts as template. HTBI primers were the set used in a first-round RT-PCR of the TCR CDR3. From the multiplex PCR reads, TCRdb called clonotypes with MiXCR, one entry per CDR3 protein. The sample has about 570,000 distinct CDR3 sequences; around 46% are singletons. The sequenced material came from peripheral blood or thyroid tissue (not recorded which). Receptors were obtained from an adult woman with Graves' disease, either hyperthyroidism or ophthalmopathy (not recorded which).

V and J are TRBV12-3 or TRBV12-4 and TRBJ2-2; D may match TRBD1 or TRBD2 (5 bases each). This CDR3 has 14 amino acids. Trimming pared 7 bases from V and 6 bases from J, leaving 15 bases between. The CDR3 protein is CASTPGTRAGELFF. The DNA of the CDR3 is TGTGCCAGCACTCCGGGGACGCGTGCCGGGGAGCTGTTTTTT.

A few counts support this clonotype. The CDR3 DNA reads as TGTGCCACCAGTGATCCGCGACTAGCGGGAGAGGCTACCCAGTACTTC. Translation gives CATSDPRLAGEATQYF. This chain links TRBV24-1 with TRBJ2-5; 12 bases are shared with TRBD2. V was clipped by 3 bases and J by 8 bases; unmatched bases: 9. Germline V gene sequence: CDR1 KGHDR, CDR2 SFDVKD. The CDR3 covers 16 residues.

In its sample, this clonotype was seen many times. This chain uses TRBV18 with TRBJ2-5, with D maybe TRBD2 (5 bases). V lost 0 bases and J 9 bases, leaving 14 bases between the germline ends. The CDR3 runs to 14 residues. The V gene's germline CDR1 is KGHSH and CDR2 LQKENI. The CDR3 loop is CASSPPARAEAQYF. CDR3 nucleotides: TGTGCCAGCTCACCACCGGCCCGGGCGGAGGCCCAGTACTTC.

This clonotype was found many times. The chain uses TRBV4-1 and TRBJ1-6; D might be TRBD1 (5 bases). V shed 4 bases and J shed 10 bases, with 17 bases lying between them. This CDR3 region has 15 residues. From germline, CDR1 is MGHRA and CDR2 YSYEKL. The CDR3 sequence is CASSPRDLVESPLHF. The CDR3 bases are TGCGCCAGCAGCCCCCGGGACCTAGTGGAGTCACCCCTCCACTTT.

The CDR3 loop reads CASSLSPVGANEKLFF. The DNA of the CDR3 is TGTGCCAGCAGCCTATCCCCCGTAGGAGCTAATGAAAAACTGTTTTTT. The rearrangement joins TRBV5-5 to TRBJ1-4; D remains unclear. CDR1 and CDR2 from the germline V gene are SGHKS and YYEKEE (reference sequence). Trimming took off 4 bases at V and 3 bases at J, with 16 bases between the two ends. The CDR3 covers 16 residues.

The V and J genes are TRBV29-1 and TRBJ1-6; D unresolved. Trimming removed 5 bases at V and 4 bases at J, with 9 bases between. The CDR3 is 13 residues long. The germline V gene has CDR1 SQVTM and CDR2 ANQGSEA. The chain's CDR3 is CSVSEEYNSPLHF. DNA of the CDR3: TGCAGCGTTTCGGAGGAATATAATTCACCCCTCCACTTT.

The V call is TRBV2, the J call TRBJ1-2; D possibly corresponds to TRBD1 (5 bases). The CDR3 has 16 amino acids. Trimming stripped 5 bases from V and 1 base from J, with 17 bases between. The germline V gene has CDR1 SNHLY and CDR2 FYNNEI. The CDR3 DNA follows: TGTGCCAGCAGTACGCCGCGGGGCATCAGTAACTATGGCTACACCTTC. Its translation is CASSTPRGISNYGYTF.

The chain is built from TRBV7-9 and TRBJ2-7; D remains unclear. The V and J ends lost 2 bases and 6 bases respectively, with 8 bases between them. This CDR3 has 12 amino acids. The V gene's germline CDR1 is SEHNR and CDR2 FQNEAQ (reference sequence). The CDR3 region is CASSLSSLEQYF. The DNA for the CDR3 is TGTGCCAGCAGCTTATCCTCCCTCGAGCAGTACTTC.

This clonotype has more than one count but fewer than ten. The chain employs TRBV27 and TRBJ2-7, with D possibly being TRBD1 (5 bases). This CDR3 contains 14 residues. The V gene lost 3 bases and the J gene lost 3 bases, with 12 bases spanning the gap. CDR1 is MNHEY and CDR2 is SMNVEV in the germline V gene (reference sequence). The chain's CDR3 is CASSLYQGFYEQYF. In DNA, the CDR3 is TGTGCCAGCAGTTTGTATCAGGGCTTCTACGAGCAGTACTTC.

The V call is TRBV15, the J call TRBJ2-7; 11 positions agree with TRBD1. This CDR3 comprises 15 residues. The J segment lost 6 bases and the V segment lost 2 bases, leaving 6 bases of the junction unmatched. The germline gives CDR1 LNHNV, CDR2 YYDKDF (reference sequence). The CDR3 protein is CATSRPGQGATEQYF. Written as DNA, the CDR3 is TGTGCCACCAGCAGACCCGGACAGGGGGCGACCGAGCAGTACTTC.

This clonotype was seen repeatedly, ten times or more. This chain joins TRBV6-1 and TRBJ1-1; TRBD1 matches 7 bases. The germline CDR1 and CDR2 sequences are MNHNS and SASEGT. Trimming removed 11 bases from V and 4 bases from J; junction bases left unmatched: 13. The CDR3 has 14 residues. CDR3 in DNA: TGTGCCGGGGAGTCCGGGACAGCGGTCACTGAAGCTTTCTTT. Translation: CAGESGTAVTEAFF.

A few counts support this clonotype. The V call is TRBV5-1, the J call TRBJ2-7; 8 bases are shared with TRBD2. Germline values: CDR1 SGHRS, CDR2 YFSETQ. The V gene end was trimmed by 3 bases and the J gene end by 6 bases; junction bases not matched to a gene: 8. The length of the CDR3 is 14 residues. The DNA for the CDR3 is TGCGCCAGCAGCTCCTGGGGCGGGGGGTCCGAGCAGTACTTC. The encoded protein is CASSSWGGGSEQYF.

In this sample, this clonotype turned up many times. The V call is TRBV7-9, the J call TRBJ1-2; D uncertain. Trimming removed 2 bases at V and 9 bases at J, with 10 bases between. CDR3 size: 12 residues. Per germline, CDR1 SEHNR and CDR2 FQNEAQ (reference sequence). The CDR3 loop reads CASSLYYNSYTF. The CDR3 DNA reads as TGTGCCAGCAGCTTATATTACAATAGCTACACCTTC.

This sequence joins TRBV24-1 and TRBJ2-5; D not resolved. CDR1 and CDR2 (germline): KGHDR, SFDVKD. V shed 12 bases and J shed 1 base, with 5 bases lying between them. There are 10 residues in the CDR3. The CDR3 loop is CAAPQETQYF. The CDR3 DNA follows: TGTGCCGCCCCCCAAGAGACCCAGTACTTC.

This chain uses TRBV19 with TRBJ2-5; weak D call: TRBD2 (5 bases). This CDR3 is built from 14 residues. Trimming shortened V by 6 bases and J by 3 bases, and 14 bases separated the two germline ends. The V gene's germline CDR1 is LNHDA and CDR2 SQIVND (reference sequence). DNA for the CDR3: TGTGCCAGTAGGCCTCCGGGAACGGAAGAGACCCAGTACTTC. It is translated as CASRPPGTEETQYF.

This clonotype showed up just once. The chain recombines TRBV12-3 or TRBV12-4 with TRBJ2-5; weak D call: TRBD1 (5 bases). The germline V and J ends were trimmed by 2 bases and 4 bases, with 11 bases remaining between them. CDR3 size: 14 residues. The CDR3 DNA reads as TGTGCCAGCAGTTTACCAGGGATCGGAGAGACCCAGTACTTC. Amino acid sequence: CASSLPGIGETQYF.

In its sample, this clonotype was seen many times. This CDR3 is CASSMAWGTEAFF. CDR3 nucleotides: TGTGCCAGTAGTATGGCGTGGGGCACTGAAGCTTTCTTT. The genes are TRBV19 and TRBJ1-1; D is uncertain. The CDR3 extends over 13 amino acids. V lost 3 bases and J 4 bases, leaving 9 bases between the germline ends. Germline CDR1 reads LNHDA; CDR2 reads SQIVND (reference sequence).

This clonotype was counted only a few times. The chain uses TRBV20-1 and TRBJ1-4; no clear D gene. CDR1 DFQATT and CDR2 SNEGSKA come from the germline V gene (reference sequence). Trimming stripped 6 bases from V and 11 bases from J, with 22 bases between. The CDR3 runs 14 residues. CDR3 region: CSAPFGRNLGKLFF. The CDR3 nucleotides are TGCAGTGCCCCGTTTGGACGGAACCTCGGGAAACTGTTTTTT.

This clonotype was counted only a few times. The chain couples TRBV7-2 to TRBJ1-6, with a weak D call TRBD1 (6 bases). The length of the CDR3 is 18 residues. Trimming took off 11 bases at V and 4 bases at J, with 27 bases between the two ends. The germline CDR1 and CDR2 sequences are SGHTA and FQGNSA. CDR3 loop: CAARNLGASGAYNSPLHF. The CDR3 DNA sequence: TGTGCCGCGCGGAATTTGGGGGCGTCGGGGGCATATAATTCACCCCTCCACTTT. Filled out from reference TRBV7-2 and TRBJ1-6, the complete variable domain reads GAGVSQSPSNKVTEKGKDVELRCDPISGHTALYWYRQSLGQGLEFLIYFQGNSAPDKSGLPSDRFSAERTGGSVSTLTIQRTQQEDSAVYLCAARNLGASGAYNSPLHFGNGTRLTVT.

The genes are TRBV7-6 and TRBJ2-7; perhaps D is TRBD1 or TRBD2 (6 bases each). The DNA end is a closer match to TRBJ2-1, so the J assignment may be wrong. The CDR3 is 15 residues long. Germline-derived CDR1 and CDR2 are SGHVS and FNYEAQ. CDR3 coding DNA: TGTGCCAGCAGCTTAATGGCAGGGGAGGCCAATGAGCAGTTCTTC. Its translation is CASSLMAGEANEQFF.

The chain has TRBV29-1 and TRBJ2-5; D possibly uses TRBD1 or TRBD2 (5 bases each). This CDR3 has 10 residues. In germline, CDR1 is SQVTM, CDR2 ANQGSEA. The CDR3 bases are TGCAGTCCCGGGACAGAGACCCAGTACTTC. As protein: CSPGTETQYF.

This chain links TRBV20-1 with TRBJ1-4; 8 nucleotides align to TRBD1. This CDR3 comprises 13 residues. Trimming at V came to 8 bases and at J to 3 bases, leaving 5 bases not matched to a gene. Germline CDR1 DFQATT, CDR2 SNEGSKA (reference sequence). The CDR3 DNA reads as TGCAGTACGGACAGGGTTCCTAATGAAAAACTGTTTTTT. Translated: CSTDRVPNEKLFF.